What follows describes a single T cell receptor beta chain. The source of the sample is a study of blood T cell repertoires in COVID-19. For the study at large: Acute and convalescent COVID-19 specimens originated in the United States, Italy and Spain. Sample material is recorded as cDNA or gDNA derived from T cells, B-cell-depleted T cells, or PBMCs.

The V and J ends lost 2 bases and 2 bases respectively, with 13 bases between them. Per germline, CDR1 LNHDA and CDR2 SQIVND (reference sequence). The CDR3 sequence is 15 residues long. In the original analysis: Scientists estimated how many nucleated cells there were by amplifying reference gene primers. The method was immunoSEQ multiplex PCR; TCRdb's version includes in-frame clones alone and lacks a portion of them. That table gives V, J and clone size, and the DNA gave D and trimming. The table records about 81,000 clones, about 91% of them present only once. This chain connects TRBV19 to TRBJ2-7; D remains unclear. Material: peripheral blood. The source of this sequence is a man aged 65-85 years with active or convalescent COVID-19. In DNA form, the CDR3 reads TGTGCCAGTAGTATACAGGCAGCTTCTCCCTACGAGCAGTACTTC. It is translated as CASSIQAASPYEQYF.